A single sample is the source of the 25 T cell receptor beta chains below, sequenced in a study of vaccination and CD4 T cells after COVID-19. Time point indicated: late sampling 161 to 241 days after vaccination in a few convalescent patients. This sample's treatment: approximately 10-day PBMC culture with coronavirus spike peptide pools or control peptides (ViraFEST assay). These receptors' antigens are unknown. Cultured CD4+ T-cell DNA underwent Oncomine TCR Beta short-read sequencing. In TCRdb, the PCR reads were re-called with MiXCR into one record per CDR3 protein. Of 20,000 to 25,000 distinct CDR3 sequences detected, 43% appear once; the ten largest clones hold around 5.2%. The sample here was CD4+ T cells from blood, cultured in vitro, taken about 7 months after SARS-CoV-2 vaccination. The receptor set was obtained from a human donor who had recovered from COVID-19.

J is TRBJ2-1 and V is TRBV28, with 7 bases matching TRBD1. The CDR3 is 12 amino acids. Germline CDR1 and CDR2: MDHEN and SYDVKM. J gave up 8 bases and V 4 bases, and 2 bases lay outside the gene matches. The DNA for the CDR3 is TGTGCCAGCAGTTCCACAGGGGATGAGCAGTTCTTC. As protein: CASSSTGDEQFF.

This clonotype has just one count. The chain recombines TRBV29-1 with TRBJ2-5; D may be TRBD2 (6 bases). CDR1 and CDR2 from the germline V gene are SQVTM and ANQGSEA. V lost 8 bases, J lost 5 bases, and 18 bases lay in between. The CDR3 has 13 amino acids. The CDR3 DNA follows: TGCAGCCTCCAAACGGGTACTAGCGAGACCCAGTACTTC. This gives the protein CSLQTGTSETQYF.

V is TRBV4-1 and J is TRBJ2-7; 9 bases are shared with TRBD1. V lost 4 bases, J lost 3 bases, and 7 bases stayed unmatched. Germline CDR1 and CDR2: MGHRA and YSYEKL. This CDR3 contains 15 residues. The CDR3: CASSLLWTGDYEQYF. In DNA form, the CDR3 reads TGCGCCAGCAGCCTCCTGTGGACAGGGGACTACGAGCAGTACTTC.

V usage is TRBV19 and J usage is TRBJ2-7; possibly TRBD1 or TRBD2 for D (5 bases each). This CDR3 has 13 residues. The V and J ends lost 9 bases and 6 bases respectively, with 18 bases between them. Per germline, CDR1 LNHDA and CDR2 SQIVND (reference sequence). CDR3 in DNA: TGTGCCAGCGACTCCGGGACCCACACCGAGCAGTACTTC. Translated: CASDSGTHTEQYF.

The V and J genes are TRBV11-2 and TRBJ2-7; the D call may be TRBD1 or TRBD2 (6 bases each). Germline loops: CDR1 SGHAT, CDR2 FQNNGV. V was trimmed by 1 base and J by 5 bases, leaving 12 bases between them. CDR3 length: 14 residues. The CDR3 is CASSLGIGGDEQYF. CDR3 nucleotide sequence: TGTGCCAGCAGCTTAGGGATCGGGGGCGACGAGCAGTACTTC.

The V and J genes are TRBV20-1 and TRBJ2-1; D ambiguous. In germline, CDR1 is DFQATT, CDR2 SNEGSKA (reference sequence). The V end was cut by 3 bases, the J end by 6 bases, with 15 bases between. The CDR3 is made up of 14 amino acids. The CDR3 DNA reads TGCAGTGCTAGTTTCGGAATACTGATCAATGAGCAGTTCTTC. It yields the protein CSASFGILINEQFF.

The gene calls are TRBV7-9 and TRBJ2-3, with TRBD1 identical over 10 bases. With 7 bases clipped from V and 2 bases from J, the junction kept 6 bases outside the gene matches. The CDR3 is 15 residues long. The germline CDR1 and CDR2 sequences are SEHNR and FQNEAQ (reference sequence). The chain's CDR3 is CASTPDRGVTDTQYF. Written as DNA, the CDR3 is TGTGCCAGCACTCCGGACAGGGGGGTCACAGATACGCAGTATTTT.

The rearrangement joins TRBV20-1 to TRBJ2-5; TRBD2 is a possible D gene (5 bases). Germline assignment: CDR1 DFQATT and CDR2 SNEGSKA (reference sequence). Trimming left V 4 bases short and J 5 bases short, with 11 bases between. The CDR3 has 12 amino acids. The CDR3, as DNA: TGCAGTGCTATAGGAGGTGGTGAGACCCAGTACTTC. Its translation: CSAIGGGETQYF.

The chain couples TRBV20-1 to TRBJ2-5; D call uncertain. V dropped 3 bases and J dropped 1 base, with 9 bases sitting between them. The CDR3 sequence is 13 residues long. Germline lookup yields CDR1 DFQATT and CDR2 SNEGSKA (reference sequence). The CDR3 bases are TGCAGTGCTAGCGTTGGCACCCAAGAGACCCAGTACTTC. Translated, it gives CSASVGTQETQYF.

The rearrangement uses TRBV20-1 and TRBJ1-1; the D gene is possibly TRBD1 (5 bases). Trimming took off 3 bases at V and 2 bases at J, with 16 bases between the two ends. Germline assignment: CDR1 DFQATT and CDR2 SNEGSKA (reference sequence). The CDR3 is 15 amino acids. The CDR3 DNA sequence: TGCAGTGCTAGTACATTACAGGAATTAAACACTGAAGCTTTCTTT. Translated: CSASTLQELNTEAFF.

V is TRBV20-1 and J is TRBJ2-5, with no clear D. The CDR3 totals 10 residues. V was clipped by 2 bases and J by 4 bases, with 2 bases between them. Germline V gives CDR1 DFQATT, CDR2 SNEGSKA (reference sequence). The CDR3 nucleotides are TGCAGTGCTAGAACAGAGACCCAGTACTTC. Protein product: CSARTETQYF.

The V and J genes are TRBV28 and TRBJ1-6, with D possibly being TRBD1 (6 bases). The CDR3 runs 15 residues. V dropped 2 bases and J dropped 9 bases, with 14 bases sitting between them. CDR1 is MDHEN and CDR2 is SYDVKM in the germline V gene. DNA of the CDR3: TGTGCCAGCAGTTTAGGGGGGGCAGGGGTTTCACCCCTCCACTTT. This codes for CASSLGGAGVSPLHF.

The V gene is TRBV20-1, the J gene TRBJ2-1, with D tentatively TRBD1 (6 bases). The germline CDR1 and CDR2 sequences are DFQATT and SNEGSKA (reference sequence). The V gene lost 5 bases and the J gene lost 7 bases, with 9 bases spanning the gap. There are 11 residues in the CDR3. CDR3 residues: CSAARGNEQFF. The CDR3 DNA is TGCAGTGCTGCCAGGGGAAATGAGCAGTTCTTC.

This clonotype was seen only a few times. The gene calls are TRBV20-1 and TRBJ1-2; D is possibly TRBD1 (5 bases). Trimming stripped 6 bases from V and 4 bases from J, with 15 bases between. This CDR3 is 13 amino acids long. The germline V gene has CDR1 DFQATT and CDR2 SNEGSKA (reference sequence). The DNA for the CDR3 is TGCAGTGCCACAGCCGGGACGGCCTATGGCTACACCTTC. It yields the protein CSATAGTAYGYTF.

This clonotype has a handful of counts. The J gene is TRBJ2-5, the V gene TRBV10-3; D remains ambiguous. This CDR3 contains 12 residues. Germline-derived CDR1 and CDR2 are ENHRY and SYGVKD. Between the trimmed V and J ends, which lost 6 bases and 1 base, there was a span of 6 bases. The CDR3 spells CAIRDVQETQYF. The DNA of the CDR3 is TGTGCCATCAGGGACGTCCAAGAGACCCAGTACTTC.

The chain has TRBV27 and TRBJ2-7, with no clear D. The V gene lost 6 bases and the J gene lost 2 bases, with 14 bases spanning the gap. This CDR3 contains 14 residues. The germline gives CDR1 MNHEY, CDR2 SMNVEV (reference sequence). As DNA, the CDR3 is TGTGCCAGCAGCCCTGGGTCGATACCCTACGAGCAGTACTTC. Protein: CASSPGSIPYEQYF.

This sequence joins TRBV25-1 and TRBJ1-2, with D hard to call. Trimming stripped 5 bases from V and 2 bases from J, with 3 bases between. The germline gives CDR1 MGHDK, CDR2 SYGVNS. CDR3 length: 11 residues. CDR3 region: CASSTNYGYTF. The CDR3 region has the DNA TGTGCCAGCAGTACCAACTATGGCTACACCTTC.

This sequence joins TRBV20-1 and TRBJ2-1, with 12 positions matching TRBD2. After removal of 1 base from V and 8 bases from J, the junction contained 9 bases not matched to a gene. Germline V gene sequence: CDR1 DFQATT, CDR2 SNEGSKA (reference sequence). CDR3 length: 16 amino acids. The DNA for the CDR3 is TGCAGTGCTAGAGTACCTAGCGGGAGGGTTAGAGATGAGCAGTTCTTC. Its protein is CSARVPSGRVRDEQFF.

V usage is TRBV7-2 and J usage is TRBJ2-3; 8 bases are shared with TRBD1. The germline V gene encodes CDR1 SGHTA and CDR2 FQGNSA. The CDR3 length is 17 residues. Losses at the gene ends were 5 bases for V and 5 bases for J; bases not matched to a gene: 15. CDR3 residues: CASSPLWAGGYKDTQYF. Here the CDR3 DNA reads TGTGCCAGCAGCCCCCTTTGGGCAGGGGGCTATAAAGATACGCAGTATTTT.

CDR3 region: CASSWRTNTEAFF. In DNA, the CDR3 is TGTGCCAGCAGTTGGCGGACGAACACTGAAGCTTTCTTT. The chain uses TRBV28 and TRBJ1-1; D uncertain. Germline CDR1 reads MDHEN; CDR2 reads SYDVKM. Trimming shortened V by 4 bases and J by 1 base, and 7 bases separated the two germline ends. This CDR3 has 13 amino acids.

The sample holds a few counts of this clonotype. An end of the junction does not agree with germline; a read error may underlie this. The CDR3 DNA sequence: TGTGCCAGCAACTTAGTAGGCGCCGAAGCTTTCTTT. The encoded protein is CASNLVGAEAFF. This chain joins TRBV7-3 and TRBJ1-1; the D is unclear. Germline CDR1 is SGHTA and CDR2 is FQGTGA. The CDR3 has 12 amino acids.

This chain uses TRBV20-1 with TRBJ1-5, with D unresolved. Per the germline V gene, CDR1 is DFQATT and CDR2 is SNEGSKA (reference sequence). Trimming took off 0 bases at V and 2 bases at J, with 11 bases between the two ends. The CDR3 sequence is 15 residues long. The CDR3 loop reads CSAREPLGGNQPQHF. DNA of the CDR3: TGCAGTGCTAGAGAGCCCCTTGGCGGCAATCAGCCCCAGCATTTT.

This chain joins TRBV20-1 and TRBJ2-7; TRBD1 agrees at 9 bases. This CDR3 region has 14 residues. Germline values: CDR1 DFQATT, CDR2 SNEGSKA (reference sequence). Trimming removed 4 bases from V and 7 bases from J; junction bases left unmatched: 11. This CDR3 reads CSATLQQGAREQYF. DNA of the CDR3: TGCAGTGCTACCCTTCAACAGGGGGCGAGGGAGCAGTACTTC.

The V call is TRBV6-1, the J call TRBJ2-7; the match to TRBD2 covers 8 bases. CDR3 length: 15 amino acids. With V trimmed by 6 bases and J by 0 bases, 7 bases remained unmatched. Looked up from germline, CDR1 is MNHNS and CDR2 is SASEGT. The CDR3 nucleotides read TGTGCCAGCAGGGTCACTAGCGGAATCTCCTACGAGCAGTACTTC. This translates into CASRVTSGISYEQYF.

This clonotype was counted between two and nine times. This chain joins TRBV7-8 and TRBJ1-6, with TRBD1 as a possible D gene (5 bases). This CDR3 contains 14 residues. Looked up from germline, CDR1 is SGHVS and CDR2 is FQNEAQ. The V gene lost 5 bases and the J gene lost 8 bases, with 13 bases spanning the gap. The CDR3 nucleotides read TGTGCCAGCAGCCGTCGGGGACGTGATTCACCCCTCCACTTT. Its translation: CASSRRGRDSPLHF.